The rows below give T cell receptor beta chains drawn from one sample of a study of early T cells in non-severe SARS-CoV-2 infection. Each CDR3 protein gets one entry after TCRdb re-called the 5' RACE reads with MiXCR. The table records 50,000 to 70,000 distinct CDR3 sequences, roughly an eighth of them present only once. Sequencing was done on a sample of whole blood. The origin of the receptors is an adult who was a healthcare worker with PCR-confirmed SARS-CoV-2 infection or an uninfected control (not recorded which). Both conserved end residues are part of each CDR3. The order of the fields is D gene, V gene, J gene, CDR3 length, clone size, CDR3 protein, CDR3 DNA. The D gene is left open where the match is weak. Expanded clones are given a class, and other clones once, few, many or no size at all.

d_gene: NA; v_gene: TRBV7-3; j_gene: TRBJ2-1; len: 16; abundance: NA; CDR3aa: CASSLNLVAPFNEQFF; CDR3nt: TGTGCCAGCAGCTTAAATTTAGTGGCGCCGTTCAATGAGCAGTTCTTC
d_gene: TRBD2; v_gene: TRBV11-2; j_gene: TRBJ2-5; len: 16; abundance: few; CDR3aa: CASSSGLAGGPETQYF; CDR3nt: TGTGCCAGCAGCTCTGGACTAGCGGGAGGGCCTGAGACCCAGTACTTC
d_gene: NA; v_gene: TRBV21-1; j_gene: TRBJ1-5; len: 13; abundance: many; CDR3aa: CASNPSWVQPQHF; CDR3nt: TGTGCCAGCAACCCCTCCTGGGTCCAGCCCCAGCATTTT
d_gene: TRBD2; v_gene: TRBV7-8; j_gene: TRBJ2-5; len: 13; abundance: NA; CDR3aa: CASGEGLQETQYF; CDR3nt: TGTGCCAGCGGGGAGGGTCTACAAGAGACCCAGTACTTC
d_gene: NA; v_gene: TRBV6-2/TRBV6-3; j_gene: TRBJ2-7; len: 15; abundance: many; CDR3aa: CASSLTGTLSYEQYF; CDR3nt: TGTGCCAGCAGTTTAACCGGGACGCTAAGCTACGAGCAGTACTTC
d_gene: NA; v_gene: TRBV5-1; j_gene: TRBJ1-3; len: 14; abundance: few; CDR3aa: CASSLEGKGNTIYF; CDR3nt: TGCGCCAGCAGCTTGGAAGGGAAGGGAAACACCATATATTTT
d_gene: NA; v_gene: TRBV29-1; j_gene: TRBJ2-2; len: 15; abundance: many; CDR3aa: CSVLATGNTGGELFF; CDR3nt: TGCAGCGTCCTAGCCACCGGGAACACAGGCGGGGAGCTGTTTTTT
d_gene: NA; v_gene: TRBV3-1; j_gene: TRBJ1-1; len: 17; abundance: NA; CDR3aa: CASSRSSVPGHYTEAFF; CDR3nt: TGTGCCAGCAGCCGGTCTTCTGTCCCGGGACACTACACTGAAGCTTTCTTT
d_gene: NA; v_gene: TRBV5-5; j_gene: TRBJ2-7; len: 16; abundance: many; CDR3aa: CASSLAAALGSYEQYF; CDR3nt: TGTGCCAGCAGCTTGGCGGCAGCCTTAGGGAGTTACGAGCAGTACTTC
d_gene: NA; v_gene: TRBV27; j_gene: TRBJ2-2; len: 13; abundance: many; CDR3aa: CASSFVETGELFF; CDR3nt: TGTGCCAGCAGTTTTGTGGAAACCGGGGAGCTGTTTTTT
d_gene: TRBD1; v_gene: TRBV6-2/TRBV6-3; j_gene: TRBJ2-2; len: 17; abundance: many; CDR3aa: CASSRQPDRGDTGELFF; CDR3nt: TGTGCCAGCAGTCGCCAACCCGACAGGGGCGATACCGGGGAGCTGTTTTTT